What follows are 25 T cell receptor beta chains derived from one specimen sequenced in a study of blood T cell repertoires in COVID-19. This table comes from immunoSEQ multiplex PCR, and its TCRdb copy is limited to in-frame clones, with some not included. The sample includes 57,000 or so clones, about 70% of them seen just once. Sequencing used peripheral blood. The origin of the receptors is a middle-aged man with active or convalescent COVID-19.

V is TRBV5-5 and J is TRBJ1-1; 9 bases agree with TRBD1. This CDR3 spans 16 amino acids. Trimming at V came to 0 bases and at J to 3 bases, leaving 6 bases not matched to a gene. Germline lookup yields CDR1 SGHKS and CDR2 YYEKEE (reference sequence). The CDR3 loop reads CASSLETGGRYTEAFF. CDR3 DNA sequence: TGTGCCAGCAGCTTGGAGACAGGGGGTCGGTACACTGAAGCTTTCTTT.

V usage is TRBV5-4 and J usage is TRBJ1-1, with unresolved D. Germline V lookup: CDR1 SGHNT, CDR2 YYREEE (reference sequence). V was clipped by 0 bases and J by 0 bases, with 9 bases between them. CDR3 length: 15 residues. The CDR3 is CASSLASDMNTEAFF. The CDR3 DNA sequence: TGTGCCAGCAGCTTGGCCTCAGATATGAACACTGAAGCTTTCTTT.

This clone was counted once. The CDR3 is CASRLCGLGTINEQFF. The CDR3 bases are TGTGCAAGTCGCTTATGCGGCCTCGGGACTATCAATGAGCAGTTCTTC. This chain links TRBV12-2 with TRBJ2-1; the table's D gene call, TRBD2, was not cross checked with the DNA. TRBV12-2 is tagged as a pseudogene. The CDR3 consists of 16 residues.

The chain joins TRBV18 to TRBJ1-3; D possibly corresponds to TRBD1 (6 bases). The V gene's germline CDR1 is KGHSH and CDR2 LQKENI. The V and J ends lost 8 bases and 4 bases respectively, with 12 bases between them. CDR3 size: 13 residues. CDR3 DNA sequence: TGTGCCAGCCAGGGACAAGGCGGAAACACCATATATTTT. This codes for CASQGQGGNTIYF.

This chain connects TRBV4-1 to TRBJ2-1; 9 bases agree with TRBD2. Germline CDR1 and CDR2: MGHRA and YSYEKL. Germline trimming cut 3 bases from V and 3 bases from J; bases unmatched to any gene: 6. The CDR3 consists of 16 residues. The CDR3 DNA reads TGCGCCAGCAGCCACGGGCTAGCGGGACTCTACAATGAGCAGTTCTTC. Translating gives CASSHGLAGLYNEQFF.

The chain recombines TRBV6-6 with TRBJ1-6; tentative D call: TRBD1 (6 bases). With 6 bases removed from V and 7 bases from J, the gap between germline ends came to 10 bases. The length of the CDR3 is 13 residues. Per germline, CDR1 MNHNY and CDR2 SVGAGI (reference sequence). DNA for the CDR3: TGTGCCAGCAGAACCGGACAGAATTCACCCCTCCACTTT. Encoded protein: CASRTGQNSPLHF.

The rearrangement links TRBV18 to TRBJ1-3, with D perhaps TRBD1 (6 bases). The CDR3 is 16 residues long. Trimming pared 6 bases from V and 0 bases from J, leaving 15 bases between. The germline CDR1 and CDR2 sequences are KGHSH and LQKENI. CDR3 protein: CASSQGQPRSGNTIYF. The CDR3 DNA follows: TGTGCCAGCTCCCAAGGACAGCCTCGCTCTGGAAACACCATATATTTT.

The table lists this clone with a count of one. The chain links TRBV11-2 to TRBJ1-6; TRBD1 agrees at 9 bases. This CDR3 has 16 residues. The J segment lost 7 bases and the V segment lost 5 bases, leaving 9 bases of the junction unmatched. Per the germline V gene, CDR1 is SGHAT and CDR2 is FQNNGV. Here the CDR3 reads CASSPHPGQGNSPLHF. The DNA of the CDR3 is TGTGCCAGCAGCCCCCACCCGGGACAGGGAAATTCACCCCTCCACTTT.

The chain links TRBV9 to TRBJ2-7; no clear D gene. The CDR3 totals 15 residues. Germline V CDR1 and CDR2: SGDLS, YYNGEE. Between the trimmed V and J ends, which lost 1 base and 0 bases, there was a span of 11 bases. CDR3 region: CASSVSSQSSYEQYF. The CDR3 DNA follows: TGTGCCAGCAGCGTATCCAGTCAAAGCTCCTACGAGCAGTACTTC.

The chain has TRBV19 and TRBJ1-1; D not certain. The germline gives CDR1 LNHDA, CDR2 SQIVND (reference sequence). The ends were cut back, 7 bases at V and 2 bases at J, with 17 bases in the middle. There are 15 residues in the CDR3. CDR3: CASTRGGVGNTEAFF. The CDR3 DNA is TGTGCCAGTACGAGAGGCGGGGTAGGAAACACTGAAGCTTTCTTT.

The V gene is TRBV5-1, the J gene TRBJ2-5, with a tentative D call TRBD1 (6 bases). Trimming left V 3 bases short and J 5 bases short, with 20 bases between. Germline V gene sequence: CDR1 SGHRS, CDR2 YFSETQ. The CDR3 consists of 16 residues. CDR3 nucleotides: TGCGCCAGCAGCTCGAGAGGGGCGACAGGTGGGGAGACCCAGTACTTC. Its protein product is CASSSRGATGGETQYF.

The CDR3 spells CASSLAANTGELFF. Written as DNA, the CDR3 is TGCGCCAGCAGCTTGGCAGCGAACACCGGGGAGCTGTTTTTT. The chain couples TRBV5-1 to TRBJ2-2; D gene uncertain. The germline gives CDR1 SGHRS, CDR2 YFSETQ. This CDR3 comprises 14 residues. V lost 0 bases, J lost 0 bases, and 3 bases lay in between.

In DNA, the CDR3 is TGTGCCGCCTGGGGTTTGGAGGTAATGTATTTT. Encoded protein: CAAWGLEVMYF. The rearrangement links TRBV25-1 to TRBJ2-3; possible D gene TRBD2, 5 bases. This CDR3 has 11 amino acids. Trimming shortened V by 11 bases and J by 14 bases, and 20 bases separated the two germline ends. Germline values: CDR1 MGHDK, CDR2 SYGVNS.

In its sample, this clone was seen once. The chain combines TRBV5-1 with TRBJ2-5; D might be TRBD2 (6 bases). The CDR3 sequence is 15 residues long. Germline V gene sequence: CDR1 SGHRS, CDR2 YFSETQ. Deletions cut 3 bases from V and 5 bases from J, with 17 bases between. This CDR3 is CASSWSGGLDETQYF. In nucleotides, the CDR3 is TGCGCCAGCAGCTGGTCCGGGGGTTTAGACGAGACCCAGTACTTC.

V gene TRBV5-4 combines with J gene TRBJ1-1; D is uncertain. The germline V and J ends were trimmed by 1 base and 1 base, with 14 bases remaining between them. There are 16 residues in the CDR3. Germline V gene lookup returns CDR1 SGHNT and CDR2 YYREEE (reference sequence). DNA for the CDR3: TGTGCCAGCAGCTTGTGGGTACTGGGGAGGAACACTGAAGCTTTCTTT. Translated: CASSLWVLGRNTEAFF.

This chain links TRBV11-3 with TRBJ2-2; weak D call: TRBD1 (7 bases). The CDR3 contains 16 residues. Germline V lookup: CDR1 SGHNT, CDR2 YENEEA. V lost 5 bases to trimming and J lost 4 bases, with 17 bases between them. This chain's CDR3 is CASSPGGQSPTGELFF. Written as DNA, the CDR3 is TGTGCCAGCAGCCCCGGGGGACAGAGCCCCACCGGGGAGCTGTTTTTT. Together with reference TRBV11-3 and TRBJ2-2, the CDR3 gives the full variable domain: EAGVVQSPRYKIIEKKQPVAFWCNPISGHNTLYWYLQNLGQGPELLIRYENEEAVDDSQLPKDRFSAERLKGVDSTLKIQPAELGDSAVYLCASSPGGQSPTGELFFGEGSRLTVL.

This clone showed up just once. V and J are TRBV25-1 and TRBJ2-1; 7 bases match TRBD1. Germline CDR1 is MGHDK and CDR2 is SYGVNS. The CDR3 covers 15 residues. J was trimmed by 5 bases and V by 3 bases; bases with no gene match: 7. CDR3 region: CASSEFRGSNNEQFF. CDR3 nucleotides: TGTGCCAGCAGTGAGTTCAGGGGGAGTAACAATGAGCAGTTCTTC.

The chain couples TRBV7-2 to TRBJ2-1, with 14 bases that match TRBD2. Per the germline V gene, CDR1 is SGHTA and CDR2 is FQGNSA. The CDR3 is 17 residues long. V was clipped by 6 bases and J by 6 bases; unmatched bases: 10. CDR3 DNA sequence: TGTGCCAGCAGACGGTGGGTCGGACTAGCGGGAGGCAATGAGCAGTTCTTC. As protein: CASRRWVGLAGGNEQFF.

The genes are TRBV4-2 and TRBJ2-5; 8 bases agree with TRBD2. After removal of 4 bases from V and 5 bases from J, the junction contained 12 bases not matched to a gene. The CDR3 totals 16 residues. In germline, CDR1 is LGHNA, CDR2 YNFKEQ. The CDR3 protein is CASSPAARSGGETQYF. The DNA for the CDR3 is TGTGCCAGCAGCCCCGCCGCCCGAAGCGGGGGTGAGACCCAGTACTTC.

The chain uses TRBV25-1 and TRBJ2-1, with TRBD1 matching over 11 bases. Germline-derived CDR1 and CDR2 are MGHDK and SYGVNS. The CDR3 loop spans 15 amino acids. V trimming: 0 bases; J trimming: 7 bases; junction bases outside the gene matches: 2. The CDR3 DNA is TGTGCCAGCAGTGAATATGGGACAGGGGGTAATGAGCAGTTCTTC. This encodes CASSEYGTGGNEQFF.

The genes are TRBV10-3 and TRBJ2-3, with D unclear. This CDR3 is built from 12 residues. V was clipped by 2 bases and J by 3 bases, with 3 bases between them. Germline V gives CDR1 ENHRY, CDR2 SYGVKD. As DNA, the CDR3 is TGTGCCATCAGTGAGGTAACAGATACGCAGTATTTT. It yields the protein CAISEVTDTQYF.

The V gene is TRBV12-3 or TRBV12-4, the J gene TRBJ2-5; D possibly corresponds to TRBD1 (6 bases). This CDR3 has 13 amino acids. V was cut by 1 base and J by 4 bases, with 7 bases left in between. CDR3 DNA: TGTGCCAGCAGTTTAGGCAGGGGAGAGACCCAGTACTTC. Residues: CASSLGRGETQYF.

This chain uses TRBV29-1 with TRBJ2-7; D unresolved. Germline CDR1 SQVTM, CDR2 ANQGSEA. V lost 1 base, J lost 2 bases, and 6 bases lay in between. This CDR3 has 12 residues. In DNA, the CDR3 is TGCAGCGTTGAAGGCGGTACCTACGAGCAGTACTTC. Translating it yields CSVEGGTYEQYF.

The rearrangement joins TRBV19 to TRBJ2-7, with a possible D match to TRBD1 (5 bases). Germline V lookup: CDR1 LNHDA, CDR2 SQIVND (reference sequence). Trimming took 3 bases from V and 6 from J, leaving 12 bases between them. The CDR3 extends over 13 amino acids. The CDR3 sequence is CASSIKGKGEQYF. The CDR3 region has the DNA TGTGCCAGTAGTATCAAGGGGAAGGGCGAGCAGTACTTC.

Turning to this clone: The junction and the germline gene differ at one end; a read error may be behind it. The rearrangement links TRBV6-5 to TRBJ1-2; 10 bases line up with TRBD1. The CDR3 is 14 amino acids. CDR1 MNHEY and CDR2 SVGAGI come from the germline V gene. The CDR3 DNA follows: TGTGCCAGCAGTTACGACAGGGGGCTCTTTTGGCACCGCTTC. It translates to CASSYDRGLFWHRF.